This T cell receptor beta chain was recovered during a study of T cell responses to AZD1222 COVID-19 vaccine. Study-level points and caveats: Distributed over spike, vaccine-associated CD4 TCRs predominated at 160-218 and 743-854. Among AZD1222 vaccinees, only six or seven were seropositive at baseline. A rise in Spike-specific TCR breadth and depth followed two AZD1222 doses. White British ancestry dominated among donors, who included more females, and clonal diversity was possibly underestimated.

TCRdb's copy holds only in-frame clones and misses some; the assay was immunoSEQ multiplex PCR. The sample holds 99,000 or so clones; about 90% are singletons and the top ten take less than 3.5%. CDR3 size: 11 residues. Germline CDR1 and CDR2: SGHRS and YFSETQ. For this clone: What it binds is not known. The junction departs from the called germline gene at one end, perhaps through a read error.

This material consisted of peripheral blood, taken on day 0 of AZD1222 vaccination. The rearrangement uses TRBV5-1 and TRBJ2-1; D gene uncertain. This TCR was recovered from an adult in good health. The CDR3 bases are TGTGCCAGCAGCGAGGTTTATGAGCAGTTCTTC. Translating it yields CASSEVYEQFF.